This entry describes one T cell receptor beta chain. What it binds is not known. These data are taken from a study of cytomegalovirus exposure and HLA in healthy donors. Broader study findings: Evidence from a later analysis indicated that most CMV-associated TCR beta chains looked HLA-restricted. When presence/absence was analysed, sequencing depth was taken to be roughly uniform across donors. A previous analysis found most TCR beta V segments productive roughly 87% or roughly 30% of the time.

The study ran its PCR with 60 Vbeta and 13 Jbeta primers. Assay used: immunoSEQ multiplex PCR; TCRdb lists only in-frame clones, some missing. Of some 180,000 clones listed, roughly 80% were seen once; the top ten hold roughly 1.5%. This receptor was obtained from a woman under 30 in good health and CMV-seronegative. The specimen was PBMCs.

The CDR3 region has the DNA TGTGCCAGCAGTGTCTACAGGAGAGAAAATGGCTACACCTTC. It codes for CASSVYRRENGYTF. The rearrangement joins TRBV7-2 to TRBJ1-2; weak D call: TRBD1 (5 bases). Germline assignment: CDR1 SGHTA and CDR2 FQGNSA. V was pared by 6 bases and J by 6 bases, with 17 bases between. The CDR3 loop spans 14 amino acids.